One sample yielded the 23 T cell receptor beta chains listed below, sequenced in a study of blood T cell repertoires in COVID-19. TCRdb's table, derived via immunoSEQ multiplex PCR, lists solely in-frame clones and lacks some. In the table there are around 200,000 clones, about 88% of which are singletons. Material: peripheral blood. These TCRs come from a man between 18 and 29 years old with active or convalescent COVID-19.

This rearrangement joins TRBV7-9 to TRBJ2-7; 9 bases line up with TRBD2. This CDR3 comprises 15 residues. Germline V lookup: CDR1 SEHNR, CDR2 FQNEAQ (reference sequence). V was clipped by 5 bases and J by 3 bases; unmatched bases: 8. CDR3 DNA: TGTGCCAGCAGCCCCGGACTAGCGAGGGGCTACGAGCAGTACTTC. Its translation: CASSPGLARGYEQYF.

The rearrangement links TRBV30 to TRBJ1-6; D is perhaps TRBD1 (5 bases). This CDR3 spans 13 amino acids. Trimming removed 5 bases from V and 0 bases from J, with 5 bases in between. From germline, CDR1 is GTSNPN and CDR2 SVGIG (reference sequence). CDR3: CAWDSSYNSPLHF. The CDR3 region has the DNA TGTGCCTGGGACAGCTCCTATAATTCACCCCTCCACTTT.

This clone occurred a few times. The rearrangement uses TRBV19 and TRBJ1-4; D possibly corresponds to TRBD1 (5 bases). The germline V gene encodes CDR1 LNHDA and CDR2 SQIVND (reference sequence). V lost 5 bases and J 11 bases, leaving 9 bases between the germline ends. CDR3 length: 11 residues. The CDR3 bases are TGTGCCAGTAGTGCCAGGGCTAAACTGTTTTTT. Translated, it gives CASSARAKLFF.

Comments on this clone: In the same sample, other DNA sequences code for this CDR3. The rearrangement joins TRBV7-9 to TRBJ1-1, with TRBD1 matching 7 bases. Trimming cost V 0 bases and J 0 bases; bases outside gene matches: 1. CDR1 and CDR2 from the germline V gene are SEHNR and FQNEAQ (reference sequence). CDR3 length: 15 residues. DNA for the CDR3: TGTGCCAGCAGCTTAGCGACAGGGATGAACACTGAAGCTTTCTTT. Translating gives CASSLATGMNTEAFF.

J is TRBJ2-3 and V is TRBV19, with D possibly TRBD2 on 6 matching bases. V lost 5 bases, J lost 2 bases, and 17 bases lay in between. There are 16 residues in the CDR3. Germline-derived CDR1 and CDR2 are LNHDA and SQIVND (reference sequence). The CDR3 DNA reads as TGTGCCAGTAGTCCGGTCGGGGCGGGGTTCACAGATACGCAGTATTTT. This encodes CASSPVGAGFTDTQYF.

This chain joins TRBV5-5 and TRBJ1-1, with D unresolved. The V end was cut by 0 bases, the J end by 8 bases, with 17 bases between. Germline V CDR1 and CDR2: SGHKS, YYEKEE (reference sequence). This CDR3 spans 15 amino acids. The CDR3 spells CASSLGALLAGEAFF. CDR3 nucleotides: TGTGCCAGCAGCTTGGGGGCGCTTTTGGCGGGGGAAGCTTTCTTT.

The J gene is TRBJ1-1, the V gene TRBV28; D uncertain. V was clipped by 5 bases and J by 1 base, with 11 bases between them. This CDR3 region has 14 residues. CDR1 MDHEN and CDR2 SYDVKM come from the germline V gene. CDR3 sequence reads: CASSAPGGNTEAFF. The CDR3 DNA follows: TGTGCCAGCAGTGCTCCGGGTGGGAACACTGAAGCTTTCTTT.

The chain couples TRBV11-1 to TRBJ2-1; 7 bases are a match to TRBD1. Germline trimming cut 5 bases from V and 0 bases from J; bases unmatched to any gene: 4. CDR3 size: 15 residues. Germline CDR1 is SGHAT and CDR2 is FQDESV (reference sequence). The CDR3 sequence is CASSPGTVSYNEQFF. As DNA, the CDR3 is TGTGCCAGCAGCCCGGGGACAGTCTCCTACAATGAGCAGTTCTTC.

The V gene is TRBV7-2, the J gene TRBJ2-7, with D possibly being TRBD2 (5 bases). V was pared by 1 base and J by 0 bases, with 10 bases between. Germline CDR1 and CDR2: SGHTA and FQGNSA. The CDR3 runs 15 residues. This CDR3 is CASSLDGKSSYEQYF. CDR3 in DNA: TGTGCCAGCAGCTTAGACGGGAAAAGCTCCTACGAGCAGTACTTC. The entire variable domain, with the rest obtained from reference TRBV7-2 and TRBJ2-7, is as follows: GAGVSQSPSNKVTEKGKDVELRCDPISGHTALYWYRQSLGQGLEFLIYFQGNSAPDKSGLPSDRFSAERTGGSVSTLTIQRTQQEDSAVYLCASSLDGKSSYEQYFGPGTRLTVT.

The chain is built from TRBV4-1 and TRBJ1-1; D is unclear. Trimming took off 8 bases at V and 0 bases at J, with 16 bases between the two ends. Per germline, CDR1 MGHRA and CDR2 YSYEKL. This CDR3 spans 15 amino acids. CDR3 sequence: CASPGCRIMNTEAFF. The CDR3 nucleotides read TGCGCCAGCCCGGGATGTAGGATCATGAACACTGAAGCTTTCTTT.

This clone appeared a few times. The chain is built from TRBV2 and TRBJ1-1; 7 bases match TRBD1. The J segment lost 1 base and the V segment lost 8 bases, leaving 4 bases of the junction unmatched. The CDR3 length is 13 residues. Germline-derived CDR1 and CDR2 are SNHLY and FYNNEI. This CDR3 is CASGQESNTEAFF. The CDR3 DNA reads as TGTGCCAGCGGACAGGAATCGAACACTGAAGCTTTCTTT. The variable domain in full, completed from reference TRBV2 and TRBJ1-1, reads EPEVTQTPSHQVTQMGQEVILRCVPISNHLYFYWYRQILGQKVEFLVSFYNNEISEKSEIFDDQFSVERPDGSNFTLKIRSTKLEDSAMYFCASGQESNTEAFFGQGTRLTVV.

V and J are TRBV19 and TRBJ1-1; no clear D gene. The CDR3 has 14 residues. V was clipped by 6 bases and J by 0 bases, with 11 bases between them. Germline CDR1 and CDR2: LNHDA and SQIVND (reference sequence). The CDR3 DNA reads TGTGCCAGTAGAGGCAGGCCCATGAACACTGAAGCTTTCTTT. Protein: CASRGRPMNTEAFF.

The chain couples TRBV11-2 to TRBJ2-7; possibly TRBD1 for D (6 bases). Trimming shortened V by 4 bases and J by 5 bases, and 9 bases separated the two germline ends. There are 12 residues in the CDR3. Germline lookup yields CDR1 SGHAT and CDR2 FQNNGV. CDR3 DNA sequence: TGTGCCAGCAGCTCTGGGACACACGAGCAGTACTTC. Translation gives CASSSGTHEQYF. Looking up the rest from reference TRBV11-2 and TRBJ2-7 gives the full variable domain: EAGVAQSPRYKIIEKRQSVAFWCNPISGHATLYWYQQILGQGPKLLIQFQNNGVVDDSQLPKDRFSAERLKGVDSTLKIQPAKLEDSAVYLCASSSGTHEQYFGPGTRLTVT.

The count of this clone is one. J is TRBJ1-5 and V is TRBV11-1; D is perhaps TRBD1 (5 bases). V lost 6 bases and J lost 4, with 10 bases in between. The CDR3 is 13 residues long. Germline V gives CDR1 SGHAT, CDR2 FQDESV (reference sequence). The CDR3, as DNA: TGTGCCAGCAGTTCGACAGAGAATCAGCCCCAGCATTTT. This gives the protein CASSSTENQPQHF. Drawing the rest from reference TRBV11-1 and TRBJ1-5, the complete variable domain is EAEVAQSPRYKITEKSQAVAFWCDPISGHATLYWYRQILGQGPELLVQFQDESVVDDSQLPKDRFSAERLKGVDSTLKIQPAELGDSAMYLCASSSTENQPQHFGDGTRLSIL.

The chain uses TRBV6-6 and TRBJ2-7, with 9 positions matching TRBD1. V gave up 6 bases and J gave up 2 bases; unmatched junction bases: 5. Germline CDR1 reads MNHNY; CDR2 reads SVGAGI (reference sequence). This CDR3 has 14 residues. The CDR3 loop reads CASSLGQGTYEQYF. As DNA, the CDR3 is TGTGCCAGCAGCCTCGGACAGGGGACCTACGAGCAGTACTTC.

The chain uses TRBV6-2 or TRBV6-3 and TRBJ2-1; 10 bases line up with TRBD1. The germline CDR1 and CDR2 sequences are MNHEY and SVGEGT. Trimming removed 4 bases from V and 9 bases from J; junction bases left unmatched: 6. The CDR3 consists of 14 residues. CDR3 bases: TGTGCCAGCAGTTGGCCGACAGGGGGCGGTGAGCAGTTCTTC. Its protein is CASSWPTGGGEQFF.

The V gene is TRBV18, the J gene TRBJ1-1; 7 bases align to TRBD1. The V gene's germline CDR1 is KGHSH and CDR2 LQKENI. The CDR3 runs to 15 residues. V lost 3 bases and J lost 1; bases outside the gene matches: 5. CDR3 protein: CASSPQGDGNTEAFF. The CDR3 DNA is TGTGCCAGCTCACCGCAGGGGGACGGGAACACTGAAGCTTTCTTT.

V is TRBV5-1 and J is TRBJ2-7; 7 positions match TRBD2. The CDR3 is made up of 15 amino acids. The V and J ends lost 1 base and 3 bases, in that order; junction bases with no gene match: 7. Germline V gene data show CDR1 as SGHRS and CDR2 as YFSETQ. The chain's CDR3 is CASSLRALAYYEQYF. DNA of the CDR3: TGCGCCAGCAGCTTGCGTGCACTAGCGTACTACGAGCAGTACTTC. Supplemented by reference TRBV5-1 and TRBJ2-7, the full variable domain reads KAGVTQTPRYLIKTRGQQVTLSCSPISGHRSVSWYQQTPGQGLQFLFEYFSETQRNKGNFPGRFSGRQFSNSRSEMNVSTLELGDSALYLCASSLRALAYYEQYFGPGTRLTVT.

The V and J genes are TRBV4-2 and TRBJ2-5; tentatively, D is TRBD1 (6 bases). V was shortened by 1 base and J by 8 bases, with 17 bases between the two germline ends. Germline V gene data show CDR1 as LGHNA and CDR2 as YNFKEQ. CDR3 length equals 15 residues. The CDR3 nucleotides read TGTGCCAGCAGCCAAGCTGGGACACCTGCGTCAACCCAGTACTTC. Encoded protein: CASSQAGTPASTQYF.

Regarding this clone: One junction end disagrees with the germline gene, perhaps due to a read error. V usage is TRBV5-1 and J usage is TRBJ1-4; D unclear. CDR1 and CDR2 (germline): SGHRS, YFSETQ. The CDR3 has 15 amino acids. CDR3 amino acids: CASRLDGATNEKLFF. The CDR3 coding sequence is TGCGCCAGCAGATTGGACGGTGCAACTAATGAAAAACTGTTTTTT. The full variable domain, completed using reference TRBV5-1 and TRBJ1-4, is KAGVTQTPRYLIKTRGQQVTLSCSPISGHRSVSWYQQTPGQGLQFLFEYFSETQRNKGNFPGRFSGRQFSNSRSEMNVSTLELGDSALYLCASRLDGATNEKLFFGSGTQLSVL.

This chain links TRBV7-9 with TRBJ1-6, with 9 bases that match TRBD1. The J segment lost 8 bases and the V segment lost 5 bases, leaving 7 bases of the junction unmatched. Germline CDR1 and CDR2: SEHNR and FQNEAQ (reference sequence). The CDR3 loop spans 15 amino acids. CDR3 amino acids: CASSKRQGVDSPLHF. The CDR3, as DNA: TGTGCCAGCAGCAAAAGACAGGGGGTTGATTCACCCCTCCACTTT.

The genes are TRBV7-2 and TRBJ2-7; 7 nucleotides match TRBD1. V dropped 0 bases and J dropped 4; count of bases not matched to a gene: 6. The germline CDR1 and CDR2 sequences are SGHTA and FQGNSA. The CDR3 spans 15 residues. In DNA form, the CDR3 reads TGTGCCAGCAGCTTAGCGGGGGACAGTATATACGAGCAGTACTTC. Protein sequence: CASSLAGDSIYEQYF.

This sequence joins TRBV3-1 (or the pseudogene TRBV3-2) and TRBJ1-4; D is uncertain. CDR3 length: 12 amino acids. Germline V CDR1 and CDR2: LGHDT, YNNKEL (reference sequence). Trimming removed 4 bases at V and 8 bases at J, with 8 bases between. CDR3 sequence reads: CASSLTGEKLFF. In DNA, the CDR3 is TGTGCCAGCAGCCTAACCGGGGAAAAACTGTTTTTT.